Listed below are T cell receptor beta chains from one sample, sequenced in a study of blood T cell repertoires in COVID-19. Assay: immunoSEQ multiplex PCR; the TCRdb copy retains only in-frame clones and omits some. The table shows roughly 400,000 clones, with more than 75% occurring only once. Specimen: PBMCs or T cells enriched from blood (not recorded which). The receptors here all came from a woman in her forties or fifties who had recovered from COVID-19. Each CDR3 is given with its conserved first and last residue. The D gene is left open where the match is weak. Rows may omit the clone size; those that give it use once, few, many or a size class.

d_call: -; v_call: TRBV13; j_call: TRBJ2-7; clone_size: -; cdr3_aa: CASSLSGEGYEQYF; cdr3_nt: TGTGCCAGCAGCCTATCAGGGGAAGGCTACGAGCAGTACTTC
d_call: -; v_call: TRBV5-1; j_call: TRBJ1-6; clone_size: once; cdr3_aa: CASSLDYSYNSPLHF; cdr3_nt: TGCGCCAGCAGCTTGGACTATTCCTATAATTCACCCCTCCACTTT
d_call: TRBD2; v_call: TRBV7-9; j_call: TRBJ2-7; clone_size: -; cdr3_aa: CASSSPGLLYEQYF; cdr3_nt: TGTGCCAGCAGCTCGCCGGGACTACTATACGAGCAGTACTTC
d_call: TRBD1; v_call: TRBV3-1/TRBV3-2; j_call: TRBJ2-1; clone_size: -; cdr3_aa: CASSRQGQGRNEQFF; cdr3_nt: TGTGCCAGCAGCCGACAAGGACAGGGGCGGAATGAGCAGTTCTTC
d_call: -; v_call: TRBV3-1/TRBV3-2; j_call: TRBJ1-5; clone_size: -; cdr3_aa: CASSQDTRQPQHF; cdr3_nt: TGTGCCAGCAGCCAAGATACACGTCAGCCCCAGCATTTT
d_call: -; v_call: TRBV19; j_call: TRBJ1-2; clone_size: -; cdr3_aa: CASSQTRQNGYTF; cdr3_nt: TGTGCCAGTAGCCAGACACGTCAGAATGGCTACACCTTC
d_call: TRBD2; v_call: TRBV13; j_call: TRBJ2-1; clone_size: -; cdr3_aa: CASSLGLAGGNEQFF; cdr3_nt: TGTGCCAGCAGCTTAGGGCTAGCGGGGGGAAATGAGCAGTTCTTC
d_call: -; v_call: TRBV4-1; j_call: TRBJ1-2; clone_size: -; cdr3_aa: CASSQPYGADIYGYTF; cdr3_nt: TGCGCCAGCAGCCAACCATATGGGGCGGACATCTATGGCTACACCTTC
d_call: TRBD2; v_call: TRBV7-9; j_call: TRBJ2-3; clone_size: -; cdr3_aa: CASSVLAGNTDTQYF; cdr3_nt: TGTGCCAGCAGCGTACTAGCGGGGAACACAGATACGCAGTATTTT
d_call: TRBD2; v_call: TRBV5-4; j_call: TRBJ2-1; clone_size: -; cdr3_aa: CASSSGLAGVYNEQFF; cdr3_nt: TGTGCCAGCAGCTCGGGACTAGCGGGGGTGTACAATGAGCAGTTCTTC
d_call: -; v_call: TRBV5-1; j_call: TRBJ1-1; clone_size: -; cdr3_aa: CASSLSTGRVDTEAFF; cdr3_nt: TGCGCCAGCAGCTTATCTACAGGGCGTGTGGACACTGAAGCTTTCTTT
d_call: TRBD2; v_call: TRBV29-1; j_call: TRBJ2-5; clone_size: -; cdr3_aa: CSVGEGTYQETQYF; cdr3_nt: TGCAGCGTTGGGGAGGGGACGTACCAAGAGACCCAGTACTTC
d_call: -; v_call: TRBV7-8; j_call: TRBJ1-2; clone_size: -; cdr3_aa: CASSLAGTLVGGYTF; cdr3_nt: TGTGCCAGCAGCTTAGCGGGGACATTGGTTGGGGGCTACACCTTC
d_call: -; v_call: TRBV19; j_call: TRBJ2-1; clone_size: -; cdr3_aa: CASSTGTHNEQFF; cdr3_nt: TGTGCCAGTAGTACCGGGACTCACAATGAGCAGTTCTTC
d_call: -; v_call: TRBV30; j_call: TRBJ1-2; clone_size: -; cdr3_aa: CAWRRRRGWGGYTF; cdr3_nt: TGTGCCTGGAGAAGACGCCGGGGGTGGGGTGGCTACACCTTC
d_call: TRBD2; v_call: TRBV11-3; j_call: TRBJ2-1; clone_size: once; cdr3_aa: CASSLGGSGIYNEQFF; cdr3_nt: TGTGCCAGCAGCTTAGGAGGTAGCGGGATCTACAATGAGCAGTTCTTC
d_call: -; v_call: TRBV6-5; j_call: TRBJ1-5; clone_size: -; cdr3_aa: CASSTGQRDQPQHF; cdr3_nt: TGTGCCAGCAGTACAGGACAGAGGGATCAGCCCCAGCATTTT
d_call: -; v_call: TRBV11-1; j_call: TRBJ2-1; clone_size: once; cdr3_aa: CASRPEGAINEQFF; cdr3_nt: TGTGCCAGCAGGCCGGAGGGGGCCATCAATGAGCAGTTCTTC
d_call: -; v_call: TRBV2; j_call: TRBJ1-5; clone_size: once; cdr3_aa: CASSPTGPSNQPQHF; cdr3_nt: TGTGCCAGCAGCCCCACAGGGCCCAGCAATCAGCCCCAGCATTTT
d_call: TRBD1; v_call: TRBV28; j_call: TRBJ1-4; clone_size: -; cdr3_aa: CASSLLRGLGEKLFF; cdr3_nt: TGTGCCAGCAGTTTACTCAGGGGGCTGGGTGAAAAACTGTTTTTT
d_call: -; v_call: TRBV9; j_call: TRBJ1-1; clone_size: -; cdr3_aa: CASSGPTAGTEAFF; cdr3_nt: TGTGCCAGCAGCGGACCGACGGCGGGCACTGAAGCTTTCTTT